The sequence of this TCR beta chain was determined in a study of shared clonotypes between healthy human individuals. Overall study context: For every donor, three CD4 naive, three CD4 memory, two CD8 naive and one CD8 memory plates were used. Points from the study as a whole: Generation of non-shared clonotypes was less probable than generation of clonotypes shared by all four donors.

A note on this clone: No antigen is known for it. Other DNA sequences within the sample encode an identical CDR3.

The CDR3 length is 12 residues. Per germline, CDR1 SGDLS and CDR2 YYNGEE. Deletions cut 0 bases from V and 6 bases from J, with 3 bases between. The genomic DNA of each subset was split evenly across several immunoSEQ plates. Sequenced by immunoSEQ multiplex PCR; TCRdb stores in-frame clones only, minus some. The top ten hold 45% to 50% of the sample, which has just over 95,000 clones, 67% seen once. The receptor was isolated from a man younger than 45 in good health. The chain couples TRBV9 to TRBJ2-2; D remains unclear. The sequenced sample consisted of memory CD8+ T cells sorted from blood. Noted subset: CD45RO+ cells pooled with CCR7-negative TemRA cells. The CDR3 sequence: CASSVVAGELFF. Here the CDR3 DNA reads TGTGCCAGCAGCGTAGTAGCCGGGGAGCTGTTTTTT.